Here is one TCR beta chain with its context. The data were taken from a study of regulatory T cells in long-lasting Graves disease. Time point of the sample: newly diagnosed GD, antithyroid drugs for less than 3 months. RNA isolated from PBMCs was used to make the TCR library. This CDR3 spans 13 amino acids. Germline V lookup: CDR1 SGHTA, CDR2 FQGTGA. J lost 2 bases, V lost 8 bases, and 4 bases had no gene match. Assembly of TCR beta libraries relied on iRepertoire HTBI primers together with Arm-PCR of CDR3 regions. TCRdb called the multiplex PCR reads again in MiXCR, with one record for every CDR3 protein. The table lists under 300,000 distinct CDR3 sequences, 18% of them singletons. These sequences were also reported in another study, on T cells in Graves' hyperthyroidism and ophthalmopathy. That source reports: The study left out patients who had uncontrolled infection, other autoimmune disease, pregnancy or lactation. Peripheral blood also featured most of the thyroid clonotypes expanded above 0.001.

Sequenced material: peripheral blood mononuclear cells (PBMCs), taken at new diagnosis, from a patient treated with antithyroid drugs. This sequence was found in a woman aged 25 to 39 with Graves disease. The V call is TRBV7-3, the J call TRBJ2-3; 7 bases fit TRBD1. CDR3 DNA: TGTGCCAGCCAAGGACAGGCCACAGATACGCAGTATTTT. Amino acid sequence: CASQGQATDTQYF. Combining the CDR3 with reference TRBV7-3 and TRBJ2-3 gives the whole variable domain GAGVSQTPSNKVTEKGKYVELRCDPISGHTALYWYRQSLGQGPEFLIYFQGTGAADDSGLPNDRFFAVRPEGSVSTLKIQRTERGDSAVYLCASQGQATDTQYFGPGTRLTVL.